A single sample is the source of the 17 T cell receptor beta chains below, sequenced in a study of T cell clonality in common variable immunodeficiency. The assay was immunoSEQ multiplex PCR, and TCRdb's table has in-frame clones only and misses some. The table records tens of thousands of clones without singletons, the ten largest covering about 1.8%. The source material was peripheral blood mononuclear cells. These receptors all stem from a person between 18 and 75 years old in good health.

This clone came up many times. The read stops 3 residues short of the end of the CDR3; the missing end is completed from the germline J gene. The J gene is TRBJ2-3, the V gene TRBV19; 8 nucleotides agree with TRBD2. Trimming cost V 3 bases and J 0 bases; bases outside gene matches: 5. The CDR3 is 16 residues long. The germline CDR1 and CDR2 sequences are LNHDA and SQIVND (reference sequence). The CDR3 sequence: CASSIPASGSTDTQYF. The CDR3 bases that were read are TGTGCCAGTAGTATTCCCGCTAGCGGGAGCACAGATACG.

This clone appeared many times. CDR3 protein: CAWTGGPGNTEAFF. The DNA read from the CDR3 is TGTGCCTGGACCGGGGGGCCCGGGAACACTGAA. The genes are TRBV30 and TRBJ1-1; D may be TRBD1 (6 bases). Coverage ceases 3 residues before the CDR3 finishes, and the germline J gene fills in the end. CDR1 GTSNPN and CDR2 SVGIG come from the germline V gene (reference sequence). CDR3 length: 14 residues. The ends were cut back, 4 bases at V and 1 base at J, with 13 bases in the middle.

This clone has ten or more counts. With the read ending 3 residues before the CDR3 end, the germline J gene is used to fill in that end. V usage is TRBV5-1 and J usage is TRBJ2-2; D may be TRBD2 (5 bases). The CDR3 loop spans 17 amino acids. V shed 1 base and J shed 2 bases, with 15 bases lying between them. Germline V lookup: CDR1 SGHRS, CDR2 YFSETQ. CDR3 in amino acids: CASSLRPSGRNTGELFF. CDR3 DNA, as far as it was read: TGCGCCAGCAGCTTGAGACCCAGCGGACGAAACACCGGGGAG.

With regard to this clone: The CDR3 is cut off 3 residues early in the read; its end comes from the germline J gene. This chain uses TRBV7-8 with TRBJ1-1; D gene unclear. The germline V gene encodes CDR1 SGHVS and CDR2 FQNEAQ. The CDR3 totals 14 residues. With 5 bases removed from V and 1 base from J, the gap between germline ends came to 11 bases. CDR3 region: CASSPEFANTEAFF. The sequenced CDR3 bases are TGTGCCAGCAGCCCAGAGTTCGCGAACACTGAA.

This clone appeared many times. The junction shows a germline mismatch at one end, possibly a read error. The sequence runs out 3 residues before the end of the CDR3; the remainder is reconstructed from the germline J gene. This rearrangement joins TRBV7-7 to TRBJ2-2, with a possible D match to TRBD2 (7 bases). This CDR3 is built from 15 residues. Germline V lookup: CDR1 SSHAT, CDR2 FNYEAQ (reference sequence). The CDR3 loop is CASSLGGDNTGELFF. The part of the CDR3 DNA that was read is TGTGCTAGCAGCTTAGGGGGGGATAACACCGGGGAG.

This clone occurred many times. The read finishes 3 residues shy of the CDR3 end, and the germline J gene is used to complete it. V usage is TRBV5-1 and J usage is TRBJ1-5, with 9 bases that match TRBD1. Germline CDR1 reads SGHRS; CDR2 reads YFSETQ. This CDR3 is 15 amino acids long. The trim removed 4 bases at V and 4 bases at J, leaving 6 bases unmatched. CDR3 bases read: TGCGCCAGCAGCACGACAGGGGGACTAAATCAGCCC. It translates to CASSTTGGLNQP. In full, the CDR3 is CASSTTGGLNQPQHF.

This clone appeared many times. The read ends 3 residues early relative to the CDR3; the germline J gene fills the gap. This chain joins TRBV20-1 and TRBJ1-2, with unresolved D. Trimming left V 5 bases short and J 1 base short, with 8 bases between. The length of the CDR3 is 12 residues. Germline CDR1 DFQATT, CDR2 SNEGSKA (reference sequence). The covered CDR3 bases are TGCAGTGCTCTTGATAGTAACTATGGC. Translating gives CSALDSNYG. The full CDR3 protein is CSALDSNYGYTF.

This clone occurred many times. The read halts 3 residues ahead of the CDR3 end, with the missing end drawn from the germline J gene. The genes are TRBV20-1 and TRBJ2-6; possible D gene TRBD2, 8 bases. CDR1 DFQATT and CDR2 SNEGSKA come from the germline V gene (reference sequence). V lost 7 bases and J 2 bases, leaving 21 bases between the germline ends. The CDR3 has 17 residues. CDR3 sequence reads: CSVRGGRGDPGANVLTF. CDR3 DNA, as far as it was read: TGCAGTGTCCGGGGGGGCAGGGGGGACCCTGGGGCCAACGTC.

This clone has ten or more counts. The read stops 3 residues short of the end of the CDR3; the missing end is completed from the germline J gene. This rearrangement joins TRBV6-2 or TRBV6-3 to TRBJ2-1; 11 bases line up with TRBD2. Germline V lookup: CDR1 MNHEY, CDR2 SVGEGT. J lost 6 bases, V lost 7 bases, and 5 bases had no gene match. This CDR3 has 14 amino acids. Partial CDR3 DNA: TGTGCCAGCAATAGCGGGGGGGCCTCCAATGAG. Its protein is CASNSGGASNE. The complete CDR3 protein is CASNSGGASNEQFF.

This clone has ten or more counts. The read ends 3 residues before the CDR3 terminus; that terminus is restored from the germline J gene. This chain connects TRBV5-6 to TRBJ1-2, with 8 bases fitting TRBD1. The trim removed 4 bases at V and 5 bases at J, leaving 7 bases unmatched. CDR3 size: 14 residues. The germline gives CDR1 SGHDT, CDR2 YYEEEE. CDR3 region: CASSGGTGGYGYTF. CDR3 DNA, as far as it was read: TGTGCCAGCAGCGGCGGGACAGGAGGATATGGC.

This clone was counted ten times or more. The missing CDR3 end, 3 residues past where the read stops, is filled in from the germline J gene. The chain joins TRBV19 to TRBJ2-7; TRBD2 matches 9 bases. Trimming took 6 bases from V and 3 from J; bases not matched to a gene: 3. The CDR3 is 13 residues long. From germline, CDR1 is LNHDA and CDR2 SQIVND (reference sequence). CDR3: CASSMTSGYEQYF. The DNA read from the CDR3 is TGTGCCAGTAGCATGACTAGCGGCTACGAG.

The table lists this clone with many counts. Coverage ceases 3 residues before the CDR3 finishes, and the germline J gene fills in the end. The genes are TRBV7-9 and TRBJ1-1, with a tentative D call TRBD1 (5 bases). V was cut by 1 base and J by 7 bases, with 10 bases left in between. Germline-derived CDR1 and CDR2 are SEHNR and FQNEAQ (reference sequence). The CDR3 sequence is 13 residues long. The CDR3 bases that were read are TGTGCCAGCAGCTTAGAGGTCGGGGGTGAA. Translated: CASSLEVGGE. The CDR3 in its entirety is CASSLEVGGEAFF.

This clone was counted at least ten times. The read comes to an end 3 residues before the CDR3 does, leaving the germline J gene to fill in the end. V is TRBV20-1 and J is TRBJ1-2; D call uncertain. Germline values: CDR1 DFQATT, CDR2 SNEGSKA (reference sequence). The V gene lost 3 bases and the J gene lost 1 base, with 3 bases spanning the gap. The CDR3 has 11 residues. CDR3 sequence reads: CSASLNYGYTF. CDR3 bases read: TGCAGTGCTAGTCTTAACTATGGC.

This clone was seen repeatedly, ten times or more. This chain's CDR3 is CASSPQGTNSPLHF. The covered CDR3 bases are TGTGCCAGCAGCCCCCAGGGAACCAATTCACCC. The chain is built from TRBV7-2 and TRBJ1-6; weak D call: TRBD1 (5 bases). With the read ending 3 residues before the CDR3 end, the germline J gene is used to fill in that end. V was trimmed by 5 bases and J by 7 bases, leaving 12 bases between them. In germline, CDR1 is SGHTA, CDR2 FQGNSA. This CDR3 is built from 14 residues.

Many counts were recorded for this clone. The sequenced fragment ends 3 residues before the CDR3 boundary, so the rest is inferred from the germline J gene. The chain uses TRBV7-9 and TRBJ2-7, with a weak D call TRBD1 (5 bases). The germline gives CDR1 SEHNR, CDR2 FQNEAQ (reference sequence). Trimming stripped 0 bases from V and 4 bases from J, with 13 bases between. The CDR3 totals 15 residues. The CDR3 sequence is CASSLALTALYEQYF. CDR3 DNA (partial): TGTGCCAGCAGCTTAGCCTTGACAGCCCTATACGAG.

This clone has at least ten counts. Read sequence stops 3 residues before the CDR3 end, and the germline J gene provides the missing end. The chain joins TRBV19 to TRBJ2-3; maybe TRBD1 (7 bases). In germline, CDR1 is LNHDA, CDR2 SQIVND (reference sequence). The CDR3 is 16 residues long. Between the trimmed V and J ends, which lost 4 bases and 6 bases, there was a span of 20 bases. This chain's CDR3 is CASSTQGGISTDTQYF. The CDR3 bases that were read are TGTGCCAGTAGTACCCAGGGGGGAATCTCGACCGATACG. Supplemented by reference TRBV19 and TRBJ2-3, the full variable domain reads DGGITQSPKYLFRKEGQNVTLSCEQNLNHDAMYWYRQDPGQGLRLIYYSQIVNDFQKGDIAEGYSVSREKKESFPLTVTSAQKNPTAFYLCASSTQGGISTDTQYFGPGTRLTVL.

This clone was observed many times. Mismatch with germline at one junction end may stem from a read error. The read comes to an end 3 residues before the CDR3 does, leaving the germline J gene to fill in the end. This chain joins TRBV4-2 and TRBJ2-7, with 10 bases lining up with TRBD1. The CDR3 totals 15 residues. CDR1 LGHNA and CDR2 YNFKEQ come from the germline V gene. The DNA read from the CDR3 is TGCGCCAGCAGCCAAAGCGGGACAGGGGTATACGAG. This translates into CASSQSGTGVYE. In full, the CDR3 is CASSQSGTGVYEQYF.